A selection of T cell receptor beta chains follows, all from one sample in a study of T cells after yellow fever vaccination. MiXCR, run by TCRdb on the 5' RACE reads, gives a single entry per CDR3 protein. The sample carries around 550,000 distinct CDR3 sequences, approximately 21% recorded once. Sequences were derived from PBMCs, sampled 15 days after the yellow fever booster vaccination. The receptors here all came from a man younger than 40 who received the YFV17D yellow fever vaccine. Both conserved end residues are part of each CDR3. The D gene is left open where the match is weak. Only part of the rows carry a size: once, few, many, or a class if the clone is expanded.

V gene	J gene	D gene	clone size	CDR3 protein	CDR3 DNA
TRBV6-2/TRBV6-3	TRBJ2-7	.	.	CASANGGAQYF	TGTGCCAGCGCGAATGGCGGAGCGCAGTACTTC
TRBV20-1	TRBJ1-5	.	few	CSARTDSNQPQHF	TGCAGTGCAAGGACAGATAGCAATCAGCCCCAGCATTTT
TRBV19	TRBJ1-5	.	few	CASSITGYSNQPQHF	TGTGCCAGTAGTATTACAGGATATAGCAATCAGCCCCAGCATTTT
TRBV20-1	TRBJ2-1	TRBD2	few	CSATILSGSGYEQFF	TGCAGTGCTACTATTTTGAGCGGGAGTGGATATGAGCAGTTCTTC
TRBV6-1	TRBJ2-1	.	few	CASSEPTVQFF	TGTGCCAGCAGTGAGCCGACAGTACAGTTCTTC
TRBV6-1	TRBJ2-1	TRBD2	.	CASSPAGVQGEQFF	TGTGCCAGCAGCCCGGCGGGGGTTCAGGGTGAGCAGTTCTTC
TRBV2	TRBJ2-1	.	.	CASSEAYMSEQFF	TGTGCCAGCAGTGAAGCCTACATGTCAGAGCAGTTCTTC
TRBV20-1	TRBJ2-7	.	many	CSARDVSSYEQYF	TGCAGTGCTAGAGATGTCAGTTCCTACGAGCAGTACTTC
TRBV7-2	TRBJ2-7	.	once	CASSFGPFSYEQYF	TGTGCCAGCAGCTTCGGACCGTTTTCCTACGAGCAGTACTTC
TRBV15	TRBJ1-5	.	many	CATSRDLGVYQPQHF	TGTGCCACCAGCAGAGATCTAGGGGTTTATCAGCCCCAGCATTTT
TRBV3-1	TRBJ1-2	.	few	CASSQGTDYGYTF	TGTGCCAGCAGCCAAGGGACGGACTATGGCTACACCTTC
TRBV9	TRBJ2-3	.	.	CASSVGDHPNTQYF	TGTGCCAGCAGCGTAGGGGACCATCCGAATACGCAGTATTTT
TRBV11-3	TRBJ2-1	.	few	CASSLDSSVAYNEQFF	TGTGCCAGCAGCTTAGATTCAAGCGTAGCCTACAATGAGCAGTTCTTC
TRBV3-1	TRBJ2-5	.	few	CASSQQSGPSIQETQYF	TGTGCCAGCAGCCAACAGTCTGGACCCTCGATCCAAGAGACCCAGTACTTC
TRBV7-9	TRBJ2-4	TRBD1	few	CASSLTGGSKNIQYF	TGTGCCAGCAGCCTCACAGGGGGCTCCAAAAACATTCAGTACTTC
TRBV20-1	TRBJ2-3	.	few	CSARDRGSGPSTDTQYF	TGCAGTGCTAGAGATCGCGGCTCAGGCCCTAGCACAGATACGCAGTATTTT
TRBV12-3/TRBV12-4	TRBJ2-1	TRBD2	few	CASSHSGRVNEQFF	TGTGCCAGCAGCCATAGCGGGAGGGTTAATGAGCAGTTCTTC